This TCR beta chain was recovered during a study of shared clonotypes between healthy human individuals. Whole-study findings and limits: The represented genetic and exposure-history diversity was limited by the small number of donors.

Healthy adults negative for HIV, lacking recent acute infections or vaccinations, served as donors. Germline lookup yields CDR1 SGHAT and CDR2 FQNNGV. This CDR3 is 16 amino acids long. V was clipped by 0 bases and J by 2 bases, with 13 bases between them. Details on this clone: Its antigen is not identified.

The assay ran at deep level. Several immunoSEQ plates held equal portions of the genomic DNA taken from each subset. Here immunoSEQ multiplex PCR was the method, and the copy in TCRdb shows in-frame clones only, minus some. Of approximately 1.5 million clones in the sample, about 98.5% were seen once. This receptor was identified in a young man in good health. Sequencing used naive CD4+ T cells sorted from blood. This sample's subset: CD45RA+ positively selected. The chain carries TRBV11-2 and TRBJ1-1, with unresolved D. CDR3 bases: TGTGCCAGCAGCTTAGATCGATGGGGAAGCAACACTGAAGCTTTCTTT. This gives the protein CASSLDRWGSNTEAFF. Based on the CDR3 plus reference TRBV11-2 and TRBJ1-1, the full variable domain is EAGVAQSPRYKIIEKRQSVAFWCNPISGHATLYWYQQILGQGPKLLIQFQNNGVVDDSQLPKDRFSAERLKGVDSTLKIQPAKLEDSAVYLCASSLDRWGSNTEAFFGQGTRLTVV.